These 15 T cell receptor beta chains came from one sample sequenced in a study of blood T cell repertoires in COVID-19. The data were produced by immunoSEQ multiplex PCR, yet TCRdb's version contains in-frame clones alone and is incomplete. The repertoire holds roughly 200,000 clones, with roughly 85% as singletons. Sequencing used PBMCs or T cells enriched from blood (not recorded which). The receptor source for this set is a woman between 35 and 50 years old with acute COVID-19.

The CDR3 region has the DNA TGTGCCAGCAGCCCGTGGCAGGGGGCGCTTCTTGAGGAGCAGTACTTC. Translated, it gives CASSPWQGALLEEQYF. The rearrangement links TRBV9 to TRBJ2-7; 8 bases are shared with TRBD1. V lost 4 bases to trimming and J lost 7 bases; unmatched junction nucleotides: 16. Germline values: CDR1 SGDLS, CDR2 YYNGEE. This CDR3 is 16 amino acids long.

The chain recombines TRBV28 with TRBJ2-5; 12 nucleotides match TRBD2. The CDR3 runs to 21 residues. The germline V gene encodes CDR1 MDHEN and CDR2 SYDVKM. V shed 5 bases and J 5 bases; nucleotides not matched to a gene: 24. Here the CDR3 reads CASSPLYRGTSGSFDGETQYF. Written as DNA, the CDR3 is TGTGCCAGCAGTCCACTATACCGTGGGACTAGCGGGTCTTTCGACGGCGAGACCCAGTACTTC. The full variable domain, its missing parts supplied by reference TRBV28 and TRBJ2-5, is DVKVTQSSRYLVKRTGEKVFLECVQDMDHENMFWYRQDPGLGLRLIYFSYDVKMKEKGDIPEGYSVSREKKERFSLILESASTNQTSMYLCASSPLYRGTSGSFDGETQYFGPGTRLLVL.

This chain uses TRBV28 with TRBJ2-7, with D perhaps matching TRBD2 (6 bases). Germline V CDR1 and CDR2: MDHEN, SYDVKM. The CDR3 is 15 residues long. V shed 3 bases and J shed 7 bases, with 19 bases lying between them. Written as DNA, the CDR3 is TGTGCCAGCAGTTTGCCGGGGGACCTGGAGAAGGAGCAGTACTTC. This sequence encodes CASSLPGDLEKEQYF.

This clone has a handful of counts. The chain is built from TRBV5-8 and TRBJ1-5; D remains ambiguous. This CDR3 has 16 amino acids. In germline, CDR1 is SGHTS, CDR2 YDEGEE. Between the trimmed V and J ends, which lost 4 bases and 2 bases, there was a span of 16 bases. This CDR3 is CASSPDTGRGNQPQHF. The CDR3 DNA sequence: TGTGCCAGCAGCCCCGACACGGGGAGGGGCAATCAGCCCCAGCATTTT.

The genes are TRBV28 and TRBJ1-6, with 9 bases fitting TRBD1. Germline-derived CDR1 and CDR2 are MDHEN and SYDVKM. The junction had 10 bases not matched to a gene; V was cut back by 5 bases and J by 11 bases. CDR3 size: 15 residues. The CDR3 coding sequence is TGTGCCAGCAGTGGCTCGGGACAGGGTATAGCACCCCTCCACTTT. Its translation is CASSGSGQGIAPLHF.

The genes are TRBV27 and TRBJ2-5; no clear D gene. Trimming removed 9 bases from V and 6 bases from J, with 14 bases in between. The CDR3 runs to 12 residues. Germline-derived CDR1 and CDR2 are MNHEY and SMNVEV (reference sequence). CDR3 DNA sequence: TGTGCCAGGGCCGGTCCGCGGAAGACCCAGTACTTC. It codes for CARAGPRKTQYF.

The chain joins TRBV29-1 to TRBJ2-3, with 10 nucleotides matching TRBD2. Germline-derived CDR1 and CDR2 are SQVTM and ANQGSEA. This CDR3 is built from 14 residues. The V gene end was trimmed by 8 bases and the J gene end by 2 bases; junction bases not matched to a gene: 7. The CDR3 DNA sequence: TGCAGCATCCAAGCGGGAGGGATCACAGATACGCAGTATTTT. This codes for CSIQAGGITDTQYF.

The rearrangement uses TRBV5-4 and TRBJ2-5; 10 bases match TRBD1. The V and J ends lost 1 base and 4 bases, in that order; junction bases with no gene match: 7. The length of the CDR3 is 16 residues. Germline CDR1 is SGHNT and CDR2 is YYREEE (reference sequence). The CDR3: CASSLKTGGAGETQYF. The CDR3, as DNA: TGTGCCAGCAGCTTGAAGACAGGGGGCGCGGGAGAGACCCAGTACTTC.

J is TRBJ2-7 and V is TRBV28, with TRBD2 matching 8 bases. This CDR3 spans 12 amino acids. V lost 10 bases and J lost 7; bases outside the gene matches: 9. CDR1 and CDR2 (germline): MDHEN, SYDVKM. The CDR3 loop is CATGTRLLEQYF. DNA for the CDR3: TGTGCCACCGGGACTAGACTGTTAGAGCAGTACTTC.

The chain joins TRBV6-5 to TRBJ1-2; 7 bases map to TRBD1. The CDR3 has 14 residues. The germline gives CDR1 MNHEY, CDR2 SVGAGI. Trimming removed 2 bases from V and 5 bases from J; junction bases left unmatched: 5. CDR3 amino acids: CASSYDRAAYGYTF. DNA of the CDR3: TGTGCCAGCAGTTACGACAGGGCAGCTTATGGCTACACCTTC.

V gene TRBV19 combines with J gene TRBJ2-7; D perhaps matches TRBD1 (5 bases). The CDR3 covers 15 residues. Per germline, CDR1 LNHDA and CDR2 SQIVND (reference sequence). Trimming stripped 5 bases from V and 2 bases from J, with 16 bases between. CDR3 region: CASSPRTKGAYEQYF. In DNA form, the CDR3 reads TGTGCCAGTAGTCCCCGGACAAAAGGGGCCTACGAGCAGTACTTC.

The chain is built from TRBV6-2 or TRBV6-3 and TRBJ2-7; TRBD1 is a possible D gene (7 bases). The length of the CDR3 is 17 residues. Trimming pared 6 bases from V and 6 bases from J, leaving 27 bases between. Per germline, CDR1 MNHEY and CDR2 SVGEGT. The CDR3: CASSATPETGRSVEQYF. The CDR3 DNA reads TGTGCCAGCAGCGCAACCCCGGAGACAGGGAGGTCGGTCGAGCAGTACTTC.

This rearrangement joins TRBV27 to TRBJ2-7; 8 positions agree with TRBD1. The CDR3 extends over 16 amino acids. Unmatched junction bases numbered 7, after V lost 1 base and J lost 2 bases. Germline CDR1 and CDR2: MNHEY and SMNVEV (reference sequence). The CDR3, as DNA: TGTGCCAGCAGTTTATTAGGACAGGGACCTCCCTACGAGCAGTACTTC. Its protein product is CASSLLGQGPPYEQYF.

This chain joins TRBV2 and TRBJ2-7; 8 bases are shared with TRBD1. V was pared by 7 bases and J by 0 bases, with 8 bases of the junction left unmatched. Germline loops: CDR1 SNHLY, CDR2 FYNNEI. The CDR3 is made up of 15 amino acids. DNA of the CDR3: TGTGCCAGCAAAACCCGGACAGGGACCTCCTACGAGCAGTACTTC. This codes for CASKTRTGTSYEQYF.

The chain joins TRBV6-5 to TRBJ2-5; TRBD2 might be the D (6 bases). The CDR3 extends over 14 amino acids. Germline V gives CDR1 MNHEY, CDR2 SVGAGI. Trimming cost V 6 bases and J 9 bases, with 20 bases left between them. The CDR3 reads CASSPGPKEGSQYF. The CDR3 region has the DNA TGTGCCAGCAGCCCCGGGCCAAAGGAGGGGTCCCAGTACTTC.